The rows below give T cell receptor beta chains drawn from one sample of a study of CD8 T cells in ankylosing spondylitis. MiXCR, applied by TCRdb to the 5' RACE reads, yields one record per CDR3 protein. The data show about 88,000 distinct CDR3 sequences, roughly 27% seen once. Sequencing input: blood, either unsorted or a sorted T cell fraction (not recorded which). These receptors were collected from a male donor with ankylosing spondylitis or in good health (not recorded which). The CDR3 runs from the conserved cysteine through the conserved F or W. Each record gives: clone size, J gene, V gene, D gene, CDR3 protein, CDR3 DNA. D genes are given only for firm matches. Rows give clone size only sometimes, using once, few, many, or a class for an expanded clone.

abundance: .; j_gene: TRBJ2-3; v_gene: TRBV6-5; d_gene: TRBD2; CDR3aa: CASSYTSGRAEFRDTQYF; CDR3nt: TGTGCCAGCAGTTACACTAGCGGGAGGGCCGAATTCAGGGATACGCAGTATTTT
abundance: few; j_gene: TRBJ2-1; v_gene: TRBV6-1; d_gene: TRBD2; CDR3aa: CASSESSGGAFNEQFF; CDR3nt: TGTGCCAGCAGTGAAAGTTCGGGGGGGGCCTTTAATGAGCAGTTCTTC
abundance: many; j_gene: TRBJ2-5; v_gene: TRBV12-3/TRBV12-4; d_gene: TRBD1; CDR3aa: CASSLQGVGETQYF; CDR3nt: TGTGCCAGCAGCCTTCAGGGGGTGGGGGAGACCCAGTACTTC
abundance: few; j_gene: TRBJ1-4; v_gene: TRBV3-1; d_gene: .; CDR3aa: CASSQRQEGEKLFF; CDR3nt: TGTGCCAGCAGCCAAAGACAGGAAGGTGAAAAACTGTTTTTT
abundance: .; j_gene: TRBJ2-3; v_gene: TRBV10-3; d_gene: TRBD2; CDR3aa: CAISSGSSSDTQYF; CDR3nt: TGTGCCATCAGTAGCGGGAGTAGCTCAGATACGCAGTATTTT
abundance: .; j_gene: TRBJ2-1; v_gene: TRBV12-3/TRBV12-4; d_gene: TRBD2; CDR3aa: CASSRQVGLADNEQFF; CDR3nt: TGTGCCAGCAGCCGTCAGGTGGGACTAGCGGACAATGAGCAGTTCTTC
abundance: .; j_gene: TRBJ1-1; v_gene: TRBV12-3/TRBV12-4; d_gene: .; CDR3aa: CASSLGGLGAFF; CDR3nt: TGTGCCAGCAGTTTGGGGGGCCTAGGGGCTTTCTTT
abundance: .; j_gene: TRBJ2-1; v_gene: TRBV5-5; d_gene: .; CDR3aa: CASTLTGRQFF; CDR3nt: TGTGCCAGCACCTTAACTGGGCGACAGTTCTTC
abundance: .; j_gene: TRBJ2-1; v_gene: TRBV28; d_gene: .; CDR3aa: CASKRWGDDEQFF; CDR3nt: TGTGCCAGCAAAAGGTGGGGAGACGATGAGCAGTTCTTC
abundance: .; j_gene: TRBJ2-4; v_gene: TRBV2; d_gene: .; CDR3aa: CASSDPGLAKNIQYF; CDR3nt: TGTGCCAGCAGTGATCCAGGACTAGCCAAAAACATTCAGTACTTC
abundance: .; j_gene: TRBJ2-3; v_gene: TRBV5-1; d_gene: .; CDR3aa: CASSFVGGTDTQYF; CDR3nt: TGCGCCAGCAGCTTCGTAGGAGGCACAGATACGCAGTATTTT
abundance: few; j_gene: TRBJ2-7; v_gene: TRBV29-1; d_gene: .; CDR3aa: CSVVTGTNEQYF; CDR3nt: TGCAGCGTTGTGACAGGAACCAACGAGCAGTACTTC